Following are 15 T cell receptor beta chains from one sample sequenced in a study of beta chain features in type 1 diabetes. These TCRs' antigens remain unknown. Study-wide points: Among patients with Type 1 diabetes, TCRB CDR3s were moderately but significantly shorter in every one of the four CD4+ subsets.

Every bit of the isolated RNA underwent reverse transcription, so sequencing read expressed TCRB transcripts. Clones were sequenced by immunoSEQ multiplex PCR, and TCRdb holds only the in-frame ones, with some missing. Of hundreds of thousands of clones listed, about 14% were seen once; the top ten hold roughly 0.04%. The sequencing input was naive CD4+ T cells from blood. The source of these receptors is a man younger than 35 with type 1 diabetes.

The chain couples TRBV7-2 to TRBJ2-1; D is undetermined. Trimming shortened V by 0 bases and J by 4 bases, and 13 bases separated the two germline ends. From germline, CDR1 is SGHTA and CDR2 FQGNSA. The CDR3 length is 16 residues. CDR3 sequence reads: CASSLAGGQPYNEQFF. The CDR3 bases are TGTGCCAGCAGCTTAGCTGGTGGGCAGCCTTACAATGAGCAGTTCTTC.

The chain combines TRBV5-1 with TRBJ2-7; tentative D call: TRBD1 (5 bases). CDR1 and CDR2 (germline): SGHRS, YFSETQ. The CDR3 extends over 16 amino acids. The V gene lost 1 base and the J gene lost 0 bases, with 14 bases spanning the gap. CDR3 DNA: TGCGCCAGCAGCTTGATTGTGGGGCAGCCCTCCTACGAGCAGTACTTC. It specifies CASSLIVGQPSYEQYF.

This clone was seen at least ten times. CDR3 sequence reads: CASSSQGAGANVLTF. The CDR3 DNA reads TGCGCCAGCAGCTCTCAGGGGGCTGGGGCCAACGTCCTGACTTTC. The gene calls are TRBV4-3 and TRBJ2-6, with 7 bases fitting TRBD1. J lost 2 bases, V lost 5 bases, and 3 bases had no gene match. The CDR3 consists of 15 residues. Per germline, CDR1 LGHNA and CDR2 YSLEER.

This clone was recorded a few times. The gene calls are TRBV5-1 and TRBJ2-5, with TRBD2 matching 9 bases. CDR1 is SGHRS, CDR2 YFSETQ, per germline. The CDR3 sequence is 15 residues long. Germline trimming cut 1 base from V and 5 bases from J; bases unmatched to any gene: 6. CDR3 amino acids: CASSLQGLALETQYF. CDR3 bases: TGCGCCAGCAGCTTGCAGGGACTAGCCTTGGAGACCCAGTACTTC.

This sequence joins TRBV5-1 and TRBJ2-3, with 13 positions matching TRBD2. CDR3 length equals 16 residues. Germline V gene sequence: CDR1 SGHRS, CDR2 YFSETQ. Germline trimming cut 3 bases from V and 4 bases from J; bases unmatched to any gene: 5. CDR3 residues: CASSWGLAGFSDTQYF. The CDR3 DNA is TGCGCCAGCAGCTGGGGACTAGCGGGATTCTCAGATACGCAGTATTTT.

In its sample, this clone was seen a few times. The chain is built from TRBV29-1 and TRBJ2-1; D ambiguous. CDR3 length: 16 residues. V lost 0 bases and J 4 bases, leaving 16 bases between the germline ends. CDR1 and CDR2 from the germline V gene are SQVTM and ANQGSEA. The CDR3 DNA follows: TGCAGCGTTGAAGATGTGAATCCAAGAGCTTACAATGAGCAGTTCTTC. This encodes CSVEDVNPRAYNEQFF.

The V call is TRBV10-3, the J call TRBJ1-3, with 7 bases aligning to TRBD1. J lost 6 bases, V lost 2 bases, and 10 bases had no gene match. CDR1 ENHRY and CDR2 SYGVKD come from the germline V gene. The CDR3 is 16 amino acids. The CDR3 region is CAISEPGQKAENTIYF. CDR3 DNA: TGTGCCATCAGTGAGCCGGGACAGAAAGCTGAAAACACCATATATTTT.

V gene TRBV10-2 combines with J gene TRBJ2-1; 7 bases line up with TRBD2. Per germline, CDR1 WSHSY and CDR2 SAAADI. Trimming removed 5 bases from V and 2 bases from J; junction bases left unmatched: 9. The CDR3 has 16 residues. Here the CDR3 reads CASSSPGAGAYNEQFF. CDR3 nucleotide sequence: TGCGCCAGCAGTTCCCCGGGCGCGGGGGCCTACAATGAGCAGTTCTTC.

CDR3: CAWTPTGSTGQPQHF. The CDR3 nucleotides are TGTGCCTGGACCCCGACAGGGAGTACCGGCCAGCCCCAGCATTTT. The chain combines TRBV30 with TRBJ1-5, with 7 bases that match TRBD1. The germline CDR1 and CDR2 sequences are GTSNPN and SVGIG (reference sequence). With 4 bases clipped from V and 7 bases from J, the junction kept 13 bases outside the gene matches. The CDR3 totals 15 residues.

The chain joins TRBV30 to TRBJ1-2; no clear D. V lost 2 bases and J 3 bases, leaving 10 bases between the germline ends. CDR3 size: 13 residues. Per germline, CDR1 GTSNPN and CDR2 SVGIG (reference sequence). The CDR3 region is CAWSQTADYGYTF. CDR3 in DNA: TGTGCCTGGAGTCAAACAGCAGACTATGGCTACACCTTC.

This clone occurred a few times. The gene calls are TRBV4-3 and TRBJ2-4; D may be TRBD1 (6 bases). This CDR3 contains 16 residues. The V gene lost 1 base and the J gene lost 2 bases, with 12 bases spanning the gap. Germline loops: CDR1 LGHNA, CDR2 YSLEER. The CDR3 loop reads CASSQVGRGTKNIQYF. CDR3 in DNA: TGCGCCAGCAGCCAAGTTGGCAGGGGAACCAAAAACATTCAGTACTTC.

The V call is TRBV7-2, the J call TRBJ2-3; perhaps TRBD2 as D (5 bases). The CDR3 contains 14 residues. Trimming stripped 5 bases from V and 4 bases from J, with 13 bases between. Germline CDR1 is SGHTA and CDR2 is FQGNSA. The CDR3 nucleotides read TGTGCCAGCAGCCCAAACCGAGCGGCAGATACGCAGTATTTT. Protein sequence: CASSPNRAADTQYF.

This clone was recorded once. The rearrangement joins TRBV6-1 to TRBJ2-1, with 8 bases lining up with TRBD2. With V trimmed by 0 bases and J by 4 bases, 20 bases remained unmatched. Germline loops: CDR1 MNHNS, CDR2 SASEGT. The length of the CDR3 is 21 residues. The DNA of the CDR3 is TGTGCCAGCAGTGAAGCTCCGGACCGCCGGCTGGCTAGCGGGCTGTACAATGAGCAGTTCTTC. This translates into CASSEAPDRRLASGLYNEQFF.

A note on this clone: Other DNA sequences in the sample encode the same CDR3. This CDR3 is CASSLDRAQETQYF. DNA of the CDR3: TGTGCCAGCAGCTTGGACAGGGCCCAAGAGACCCAGTACTTC. The chain couples TRBV7-9 to TRBJ2-5, with TRBD1 matching 8 bases. V lost 3 bases, J lost 1 base, and 1 base stayed unmatched. There are 14 residues in the CDR3. CDR1 is SEHNR, CDR2 FQNEAQ, per germline (reference sequence).

This chain links TRBV9 with TRBJ1-2; D is perhaps TRBD1 (5 bases). CDR3 length: 12 residues. The V gene's germline CDR1 is SGDLS and CDR2 YYNGEE. V lost 5 bases and J 4 bases, leaving 9 bases between the germline ends. DNA for the CDR3: TGTGCCAGCAGGGACACGGGCTATGGCTACACCTTC. Translated, it gives CASRDTGYGYTF.